This T cell receptor (beta chain) emerged from a study of shared clonotypes between healthy human individuals. The V gene's germline CDR1 is SGHAT and CDR2 FQNNGV. This CDR3 is 14 amino acids long. Trimming cost V 5 bases and J 2 bases, with 13 bases left between them. An even split of each subset's genomic DNA across several immunoSEQ plates was performed. Data came from immunoSEQ multiplex PCR; TCRdb stores just in-frame clones and leaves some out. The data show around 690,000 clones, about 90% seen once. The sequenced sample was memory CD8+ T cells from PBMCs. Subset denoted: CD45RO+ cells pooled with CCR7-negative TemRA cells. The sequence came from a man aged 18 to 30 in good health. Some clones in this sample may be carry-over from other donors' samples. This chain joins TRBV11-2 and TRBJ2-7, with D perhaps TRBD2 (5 bases). The CDR3: CASSPEDGAYEQYF. The CDR3 coding sequence is TGTGCCAGCAGCCCGGAGGACGGTGCCTACGAGCAGTACTTC.